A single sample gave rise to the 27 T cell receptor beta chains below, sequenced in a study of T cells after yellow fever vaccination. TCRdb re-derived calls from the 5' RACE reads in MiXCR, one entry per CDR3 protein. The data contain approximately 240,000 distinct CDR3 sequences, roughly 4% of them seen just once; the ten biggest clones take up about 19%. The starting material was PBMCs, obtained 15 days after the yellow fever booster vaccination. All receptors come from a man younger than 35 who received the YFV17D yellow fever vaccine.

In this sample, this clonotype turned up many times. The CDR3, as DNA: TGTGCCAGCAGCTTGGTTGCCGGGTGGGGATCGCCCCAGCATTTT. Its translation: CASSLVAGWGSPQHF. V gene TRBV5-5 combines with J gene TRBJ1-5; D unclear. V lost 0 bases and J lost 9, with 16 bases in between. CDR1 and CDR2 from the germline V gene are SGHKS and YYEKEE (reference sequence). This CDR3 region has 15 residues. Full variable domain (outside the CDR3, taken from reference TRBV5-5 and TRBJ1-5): DAGVTQSPTHLIKTRGQQVTLRCSPISGHKSVSWYQQVLGQGPQFIFQYYEKEERGRGNFPDRFSARQFPNYSSELNVNALLLGDSALYLCASSLVAGWGSPQHFGDGTRLSIL.

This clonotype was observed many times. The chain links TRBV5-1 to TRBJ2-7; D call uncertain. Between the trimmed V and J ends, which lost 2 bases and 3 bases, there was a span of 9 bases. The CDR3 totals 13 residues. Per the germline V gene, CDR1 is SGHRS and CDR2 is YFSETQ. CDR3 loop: CASSLRGVYEQYF. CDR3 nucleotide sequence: TGCGCCAGCAGCTTACGTGGGGTCTACGAGCAGTACTTC.

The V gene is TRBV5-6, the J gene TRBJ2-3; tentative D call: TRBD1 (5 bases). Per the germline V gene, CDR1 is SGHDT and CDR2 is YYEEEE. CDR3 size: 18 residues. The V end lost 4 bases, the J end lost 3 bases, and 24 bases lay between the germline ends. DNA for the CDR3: TGTGCCAGCAGCGCACTGTTCTCAAAGGGGAAGGGGACAGATACGCAGTATTTT. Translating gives CASSALFSKGKGTDTQYF.

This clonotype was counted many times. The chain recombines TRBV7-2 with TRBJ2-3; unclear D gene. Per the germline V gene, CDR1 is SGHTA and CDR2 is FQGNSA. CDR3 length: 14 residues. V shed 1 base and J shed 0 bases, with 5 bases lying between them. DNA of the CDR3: TGTGCCAGCAGCTTAGACGGGAGCACAGATACGCAGTATTTT. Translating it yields CASSLDGSTDTQYF.

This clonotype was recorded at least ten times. This chain's CDR3 is CATSYRGANTGELFF. In DNA form, the CDR3 reads TGTGCCACCAGTTACAGGGGAGCGAACACCGGGGAGCTGTTTTTT. The rearrangement links TRBV15 to TRBJ2-2, with 7 bases that match TRBD1. V dropped 6 bases and J dropped 0; count of bases not matched to a gene: 4. The V gene's germline CDR1 is LNHNV and CDR2 YYDKDF (reference sequence). The CDR3 spans 15 residues.

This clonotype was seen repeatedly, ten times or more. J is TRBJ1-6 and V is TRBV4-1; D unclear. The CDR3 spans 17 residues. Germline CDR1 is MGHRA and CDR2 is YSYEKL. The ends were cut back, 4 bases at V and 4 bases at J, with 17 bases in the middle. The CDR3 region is CASSPLGQWMYNSPLHF. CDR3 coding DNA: TGCGCCAGCAGCCCCCTAGGGCAGTGGATGTATAATTCACCCCTCCACTTT.

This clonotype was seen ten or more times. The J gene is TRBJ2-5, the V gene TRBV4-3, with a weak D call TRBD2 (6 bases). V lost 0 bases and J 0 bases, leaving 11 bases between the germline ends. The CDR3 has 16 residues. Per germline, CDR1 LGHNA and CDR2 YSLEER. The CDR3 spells CASSQDLGGDQETQYF. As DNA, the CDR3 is TGCGCCAGCAGCCAAGATCTAGGCGGGGACCAAGAGACCCAGTACTTC.

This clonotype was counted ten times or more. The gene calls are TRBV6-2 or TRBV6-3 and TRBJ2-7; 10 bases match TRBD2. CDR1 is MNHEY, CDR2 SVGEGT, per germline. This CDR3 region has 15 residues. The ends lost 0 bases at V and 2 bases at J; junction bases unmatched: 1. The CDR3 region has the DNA TGTGCCAGCAGTTACTCAGGACTAGCGGCCTACGAGCAGTACGTC. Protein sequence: CASSYSGLAAYEQYV.

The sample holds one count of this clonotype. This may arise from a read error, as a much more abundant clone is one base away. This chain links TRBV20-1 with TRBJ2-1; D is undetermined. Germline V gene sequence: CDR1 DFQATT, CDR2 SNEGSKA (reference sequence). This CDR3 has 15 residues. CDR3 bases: TGCAGTGCTAGTTCTCCGGGCCCGACCTACACTGAGCAGTTCTTC. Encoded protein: CSASSPGPTYTEQFF.

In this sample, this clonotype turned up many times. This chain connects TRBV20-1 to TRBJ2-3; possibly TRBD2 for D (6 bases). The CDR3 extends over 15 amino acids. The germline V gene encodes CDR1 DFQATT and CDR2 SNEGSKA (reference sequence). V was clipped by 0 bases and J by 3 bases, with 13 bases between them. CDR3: CSAREILATTDTQYF. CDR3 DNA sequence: TGCAGTGCTAGAGAGATACTAGCTACGACAGATACGCAGTATTTT.

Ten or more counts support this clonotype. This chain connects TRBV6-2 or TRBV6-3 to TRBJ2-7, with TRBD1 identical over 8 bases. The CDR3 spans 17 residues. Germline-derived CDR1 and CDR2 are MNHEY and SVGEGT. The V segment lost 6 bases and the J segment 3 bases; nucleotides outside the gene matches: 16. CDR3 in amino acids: CASSRRSGGPEDYEQYF. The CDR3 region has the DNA TGTGCCAGCAGCCGAAGATCAGGGGGCCCAGAGGACTACGAGCAGTACTTC.

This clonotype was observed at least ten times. CDR3 sequence: CAISESRDRDYGYTF. As DNA, the CDR3 is TGTGCCATCAGTGAGTCCCGCGACAGGGATTATGGCTACACCTTC. The rearrangement uses TRBV10-3 and TRBJ1-2; TRBD1 matches at 7 bases. The CDR3 runs 15 residues. J gave up 5 bases and V 0 bases, and 6 bases lay outside the gene matches. The germline V gene has CDR1 ENHRY and CDR2 SYGVKD.

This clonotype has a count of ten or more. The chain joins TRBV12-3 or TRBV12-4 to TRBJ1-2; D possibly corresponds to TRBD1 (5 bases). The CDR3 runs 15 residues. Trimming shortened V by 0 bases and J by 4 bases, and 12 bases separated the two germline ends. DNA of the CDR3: TGTGCCAGCAGTTTAGCCGGGGCCACCTTCTATGGCTACACCTTC. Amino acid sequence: CASSLAGATFYGYTF.

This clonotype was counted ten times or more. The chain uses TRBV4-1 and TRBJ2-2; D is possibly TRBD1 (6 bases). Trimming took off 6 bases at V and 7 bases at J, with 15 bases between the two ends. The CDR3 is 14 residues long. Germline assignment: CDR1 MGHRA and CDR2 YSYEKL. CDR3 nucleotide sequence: TGCGCCAGCAGACCCAACAGGGTTGGCGGGGAGCTGTTTTTT. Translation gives CASRPNRVGGELFF.

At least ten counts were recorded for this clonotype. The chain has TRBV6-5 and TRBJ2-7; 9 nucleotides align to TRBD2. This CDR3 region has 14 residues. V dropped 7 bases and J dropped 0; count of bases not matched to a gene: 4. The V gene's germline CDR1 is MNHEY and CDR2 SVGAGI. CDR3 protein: CASTSGVNSYEQYF. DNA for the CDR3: TGTGCCAGCACTAGCGGGGTAAACTCCTACGAGCAGTACTTC.

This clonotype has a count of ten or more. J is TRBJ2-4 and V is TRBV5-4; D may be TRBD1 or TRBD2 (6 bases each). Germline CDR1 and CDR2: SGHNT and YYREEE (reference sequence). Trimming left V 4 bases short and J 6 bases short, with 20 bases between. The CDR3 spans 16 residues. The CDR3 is CASSPKGGEGGNIQYF. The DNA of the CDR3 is TGTGCCAGCAGCCCGAAGGGAGGAGAGGGGGGAAACATTCAGTACTTC.

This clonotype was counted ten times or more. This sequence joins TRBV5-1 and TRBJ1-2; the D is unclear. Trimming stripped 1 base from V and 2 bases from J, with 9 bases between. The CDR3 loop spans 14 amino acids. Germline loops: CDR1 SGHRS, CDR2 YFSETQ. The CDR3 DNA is TGCGCCAGCAGCTTGACCGGGCTCAACTATGGCTACACCTTC. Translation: CASSLTGLNYGYTF.

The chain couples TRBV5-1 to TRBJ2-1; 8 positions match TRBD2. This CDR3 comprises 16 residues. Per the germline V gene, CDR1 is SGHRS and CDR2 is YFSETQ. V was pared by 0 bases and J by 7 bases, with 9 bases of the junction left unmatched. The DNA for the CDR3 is TGCGCCAGCAGCTTGGGGGAGATAGCGGGGAGGAATGAGCAGTTCTTC. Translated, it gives CASSLGEIAGRNEQFF. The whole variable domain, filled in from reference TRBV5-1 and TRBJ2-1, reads KAGVTQTPRYLIKTRGQQVTLSCSPISGHRSVSWYQQTPGQGLQFLFEYFSETQRNKGNFPGRFSGRQFSNSRSEMNVSTLELGDSALYLCASSLGEIAGRNEQFFGPGTRLTVL.

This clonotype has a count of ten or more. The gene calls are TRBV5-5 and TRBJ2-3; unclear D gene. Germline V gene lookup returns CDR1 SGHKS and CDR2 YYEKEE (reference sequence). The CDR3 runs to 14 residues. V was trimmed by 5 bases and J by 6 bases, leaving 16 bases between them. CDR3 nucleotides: TGTGCCAGCAGATCAAGCTTCGGCAGGGATACGCAGTATTTT. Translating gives CASRSSFGRDTQYF.

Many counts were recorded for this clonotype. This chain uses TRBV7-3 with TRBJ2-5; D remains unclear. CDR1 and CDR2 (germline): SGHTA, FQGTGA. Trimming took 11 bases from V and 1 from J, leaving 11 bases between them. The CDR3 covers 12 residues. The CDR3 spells CAWRRFQETQYF. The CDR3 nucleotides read TGTGCCTGGAGAAGATTCCAAGAGACCCAGTACTTC.

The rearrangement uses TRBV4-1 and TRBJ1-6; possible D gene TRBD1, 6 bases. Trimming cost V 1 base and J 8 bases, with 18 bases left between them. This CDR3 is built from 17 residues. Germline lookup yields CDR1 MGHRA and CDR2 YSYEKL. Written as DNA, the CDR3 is TGCGCCAGCAGCCAAGCCCCAACAGGGAGAAGGGATTCACCCCTCCACTTT. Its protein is CASSQAPTGRRDSPLHF.

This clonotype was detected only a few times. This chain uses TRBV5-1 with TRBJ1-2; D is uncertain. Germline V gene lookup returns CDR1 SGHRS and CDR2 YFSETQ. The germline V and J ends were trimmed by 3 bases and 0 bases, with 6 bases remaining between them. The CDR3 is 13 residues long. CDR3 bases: TGCGCCAGCAGCTGGGGTCCTAACTATGGCTACACCTTC. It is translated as CASSWGPNYGYTF. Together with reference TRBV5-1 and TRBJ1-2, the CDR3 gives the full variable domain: KAGVTQTPRYLIKTRGQQVTLSCSPISGHRSVSWYQQTPGQGLQFLFEYFSETQRNKGNFPGRFSGRQFSNSRSEMNVSTLELGDSALYLCASSWGPNYGYTFGSGTRLTVV.

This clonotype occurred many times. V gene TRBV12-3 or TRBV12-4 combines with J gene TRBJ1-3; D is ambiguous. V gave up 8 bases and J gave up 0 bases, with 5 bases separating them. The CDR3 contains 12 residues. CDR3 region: CASGSSGNTIYF. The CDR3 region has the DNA TGTGCCAGCGGCAGCTCTGGAAACACCATATATTTT.

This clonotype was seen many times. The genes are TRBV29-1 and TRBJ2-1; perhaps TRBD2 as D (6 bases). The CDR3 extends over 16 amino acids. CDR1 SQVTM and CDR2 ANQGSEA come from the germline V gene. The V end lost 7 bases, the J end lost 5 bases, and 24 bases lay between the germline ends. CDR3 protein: CSASSGYVRQHNEQFF. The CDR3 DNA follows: TGCAGCGCCTCGAGCGGGTACGTCAGGCAGCACAATGAGCAGTTCTTC.

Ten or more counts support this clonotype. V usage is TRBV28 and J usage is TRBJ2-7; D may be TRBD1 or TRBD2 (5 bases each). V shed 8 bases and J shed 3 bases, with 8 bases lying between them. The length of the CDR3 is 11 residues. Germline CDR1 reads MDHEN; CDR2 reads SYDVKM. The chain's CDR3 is CASVGDYEQYV. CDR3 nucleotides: TGTGCCAGCGTGGGGGACTACGAGCAGTACGTC.

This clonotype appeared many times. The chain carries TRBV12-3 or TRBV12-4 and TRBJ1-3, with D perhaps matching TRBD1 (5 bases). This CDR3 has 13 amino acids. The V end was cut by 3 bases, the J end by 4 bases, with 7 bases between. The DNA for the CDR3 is TGTGCCAGCAGTTTGAGACAGGGAAACACCATATATTTT. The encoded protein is CASSLRQGNTIYF.

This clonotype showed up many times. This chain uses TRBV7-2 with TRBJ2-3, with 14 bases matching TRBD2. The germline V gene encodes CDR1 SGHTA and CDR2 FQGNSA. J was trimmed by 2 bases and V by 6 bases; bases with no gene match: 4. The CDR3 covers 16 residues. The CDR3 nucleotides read TGTGCCAGCAGTCGACTAGCGGGGGGGGTCACAGATACGCAGTATTTT. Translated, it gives CASSRLAGGVTDTQYF.